This T cell receptor beta chain was documented in a study of T cells in Graves' hyperthyroidism and ophthalmopathy (dated by TCRdb to between 2018 and 2020). Regarding the research as a whole: Peripheral blood samples were taken at initial diagnosis, before any treatment was given. To identify distinguishing TCR V-J signatures, a discovery cohort of 90 to 100 patients was used, comprising 43 with Graves' ophthalmopathy and some 60 with stable Graves' hyperthyroidism. Prospective prediction of ophthalmopathy was tested in an independent validation cohort consisting of 18 to 20 hyperthyroidism patients and approximately 16 patients who later progressed to ophthalmopathy. The 100 discovery patients were randomly divided into training and test sets at a 7:3 ratio. In addition, the study compared T-cell repertoires in thyroid tissue and in blood from about six Graves' hyperthyroidism patients. After blood sampling, hyperthyroidism patients were treated with methimazole at a starting dose of 30 mg daily, and ophthalmopathy patients were treated with high-dose intravenous methylprednisolone. The paper describes TCR Vbeta CDR3 sequencing of 135 peripheral blood samples, made up of 43 ophthalmopathy patients, over 70 hyperthyroidism patients and roughly 17 progressor patients.

In the ophthalmopathy patients, disease was moderately to severely active, with a Clinical Activity Score of 3 or more, a NOSPECS grade of 4 or more, and a duration of less than 3 months. Any patient with an uncontrolled infection, another autoimmune disease, pregnancy or lactation was excluded. Diagnoses were based on clinical symptoms, serum thyroxine and TRAb, thyroid ultrasound and orbital computed tomography. PBMCs were separated from roughly 10 ml of fresh peripheral blood using Ficoll-Paque density gradient centrifugation. Trizol reagent was used to extract total RNA, and RNA quality was then checked on an Agilent 2100 Bioanalyzer. The TCR beta CDR3 regions were amplified from RNA transcripts. For the first round of RT-PCR on the TCR CDR3, the HTBI primer set was used together with the Qiagen OneStep RT-PCR kit. Libraries were constructed in a second round of multiplex PCR, after which size selection and purification were performed. The libraries were sequenced on an Illumina HiSeq2000 using paired-end 100 bp reads. Processing in the source paper ran as follows. SOAPnuke was used to process the raw data, throwing out any read that contained adapters or uncalled bases, had a mean Phred below 15, or lacked an exact constant-primer or identifier match. COPE v1.2.5 was used to merge high-quality paired reads, and clonotypes were defined as unique nucleotide sequences. Clonotypes were aligned to IMGT TRBV, TRBD and TRBJ reference segments using MiTCR v1.1. Only V-J combinations with frequency above 0.0001, covering 99.2% of repertoires, were analysed. A TCS score was defined as the ratio of F50 (clonal expansion) to E x V (chaos), with BLOSUM62-based TCRdist applied between CDR3 peptides within each V-J. Welch's t-statistics and random forest reduced approximately 520 V-J features to about 12, which were used in a naive Bayes classifier (R e1071). TCRdb handled the public reads itself, with Q25 trimming in fastp and clone calling in MiXCR, and kept productive beta chains. Identical CDR3 proteins give one entry, which carries the most common genes and DNA. The V and J calls here are based on TCRdb, not the publication. Counted in this sample were hundreds of thousands of distinct CDR3 sequences; approximately 23% of them appeared once. About half of the sample comes from the top ten.

This clonotype has just one count. The antigen it recognizes is unknown. Per-nucleotide qualities are absent, and no much larger clonotype sits a single base away. A lone read is weak support. What the study reported, not specific to this receptor: A model built on a 13 V-J signature distinguished ophthalmopathy from stable hyperthyroidism, reaching 87.88% sensitivity and under 84% specificity in cross-validation and 80%/75% in testing. During validation, the model predicted progression to ophthalmopathy a median of around six months ahead of onset, with around 71% sensitivity and more than 72% specificity. Most expanded thyroid clonotypes (frequency above 0.001) were also found in blood, which suggests that blood repertoires may mirror thyroid immune responses. Sample size was not statistically predetermined, and blinding of investigators to group allocation was not performed.

Material for sequencing was blood. This receptor was identified in a woman in her seventies with Graves' ophthalmopathy.

The DNA sequence reads TGCGCCAGCAGCCCCCGACTAGCGGTCTGGCAAGAGACCCAGTACTTC. Its coded protein is CASSPRLAVWQETQYF. Recombination connected TRBV4-1 to TRBJ2-5, with 9 bases aligning to TRBD2. For this chain, trimming is 4 bases at the V end and 2 bases at the J end, and the number of junction bases without a gene match is 8. CDR1 and CDR2, per the germline V gene, are MGHRA and YSYEKL. The cysteine opens and the phenylalanine closes a CDR3 of 16 amino acids. Here the CDR3 DNA is all that survives: 48 bases in frame from base 1.